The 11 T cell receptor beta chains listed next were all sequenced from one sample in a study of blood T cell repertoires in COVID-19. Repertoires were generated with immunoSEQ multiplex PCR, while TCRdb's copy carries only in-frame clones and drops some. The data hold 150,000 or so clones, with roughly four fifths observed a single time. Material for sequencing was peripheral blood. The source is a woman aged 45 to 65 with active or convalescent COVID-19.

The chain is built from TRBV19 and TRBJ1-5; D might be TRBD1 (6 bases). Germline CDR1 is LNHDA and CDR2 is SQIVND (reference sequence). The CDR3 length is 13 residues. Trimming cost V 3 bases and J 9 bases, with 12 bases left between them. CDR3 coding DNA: TGTGCCAGTAGTATTCAGGGGACGGGGCCCCAGCATTTT. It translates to CASSIQGTGPQHF.

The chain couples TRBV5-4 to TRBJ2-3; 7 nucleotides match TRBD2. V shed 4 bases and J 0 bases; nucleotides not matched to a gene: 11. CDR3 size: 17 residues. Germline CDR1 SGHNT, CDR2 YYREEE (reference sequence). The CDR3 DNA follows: TGTGCCAGCAGCGACAAATTAGGTAGCGGGAGCACAGATACGCAGTATTTT. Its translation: CASSDKLGSGSTDTQYF.

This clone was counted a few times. CDR3 in amino acids: CASSPTALNQPQHF. The CDR3 DNA reads as TGTGCCAGCAGCCCGACAGCCTTGAATCAGCCCCAGCATTTT. The V call is TRBV6-5, the J call TRBJ1-5, with D perhaps TRBD1 (5 bases). V shed 6 bases and J shed 4 bases, with 13 bases lying between them. CDR3 length equals 14 residues. Germline V lookup: CDR1 MNHEY, CDR2 SVGAGI.

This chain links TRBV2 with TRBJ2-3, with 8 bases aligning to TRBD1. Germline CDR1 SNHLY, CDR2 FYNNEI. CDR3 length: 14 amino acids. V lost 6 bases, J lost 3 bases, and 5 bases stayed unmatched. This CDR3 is CASRTRTGTDTQYF. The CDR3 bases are TGTGCCAGCAGAACTCGGACAGGGACAGATACGCAGTATTTT.

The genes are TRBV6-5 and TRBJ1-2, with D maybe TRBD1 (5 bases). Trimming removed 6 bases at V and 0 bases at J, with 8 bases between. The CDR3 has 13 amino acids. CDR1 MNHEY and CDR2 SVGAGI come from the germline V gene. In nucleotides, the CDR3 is TGTGCCAGCAGACTGACAGCTAACTATGGCTACACCTTC. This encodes CASRLTANYGYTF.

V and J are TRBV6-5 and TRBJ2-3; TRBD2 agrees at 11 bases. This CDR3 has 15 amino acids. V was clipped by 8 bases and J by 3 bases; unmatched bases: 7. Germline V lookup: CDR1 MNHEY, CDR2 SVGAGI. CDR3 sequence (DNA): TGTGCCAGCGCTACTAGCGGGAGAGGGACAGATACGCAGTATTTT. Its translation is CASATSGRGTDTQYF.

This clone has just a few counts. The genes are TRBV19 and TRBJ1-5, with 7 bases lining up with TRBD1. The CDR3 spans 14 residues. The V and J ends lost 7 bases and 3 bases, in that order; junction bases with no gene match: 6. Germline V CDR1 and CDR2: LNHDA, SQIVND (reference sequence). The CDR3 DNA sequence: TGTGCCAGTACCCGGGACAGTTCCAATCAGCCCCAGCATTTT. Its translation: CASTRDSSNQPQHF.

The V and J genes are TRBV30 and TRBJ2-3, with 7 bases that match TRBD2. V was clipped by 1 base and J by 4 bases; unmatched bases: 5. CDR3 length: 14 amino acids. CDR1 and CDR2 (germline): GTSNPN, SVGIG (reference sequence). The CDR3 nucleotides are TGTGCCTGGAGTGAGGGGCTAGCGGCAGATACGCAGTATTTT. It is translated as CAWSEGLAADTQYF.

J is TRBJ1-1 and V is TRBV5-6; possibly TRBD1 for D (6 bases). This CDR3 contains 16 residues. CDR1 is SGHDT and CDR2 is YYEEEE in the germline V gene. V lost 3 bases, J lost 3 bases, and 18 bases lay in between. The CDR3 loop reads CASSSGSDWGHTEAFF. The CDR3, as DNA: TGTGCCAGCAGCTCGGGGTCCGACTGGGGGCACACTGAAGCTTTCTTT.

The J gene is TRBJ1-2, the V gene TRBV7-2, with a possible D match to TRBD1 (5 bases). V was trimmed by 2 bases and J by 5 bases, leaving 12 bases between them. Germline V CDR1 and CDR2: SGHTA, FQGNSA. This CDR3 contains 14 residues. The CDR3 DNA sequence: TGTGCCAGCAGCTTAACTGCTTCAGGGTATGGCTACACCTTC. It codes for CASSLTASGYGYTF.

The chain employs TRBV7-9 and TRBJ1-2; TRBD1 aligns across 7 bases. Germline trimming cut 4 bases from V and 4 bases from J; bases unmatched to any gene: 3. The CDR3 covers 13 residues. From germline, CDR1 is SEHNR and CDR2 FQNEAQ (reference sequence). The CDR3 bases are TGTGCCAGCAGCTCGGGACAGATCTATGGCTACACCTTC. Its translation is CASSSGQIYGYTF.